Only one count was recorded for the clone carrying this T cell receptor beta chain. Original methodology: Amplification with reference gene primers provided the estimates of nucleated cell counts. Sequenced by immunoSEQ multiplex PCR; TCRdb stores in-frame clones only, minus some. V, J and clone size are taken as reported in that table, and D and trimming were inferred from the DNA itself. This table holds 310,000 or so clones, about 91% found once. Clinical histories supplied by participants themselves formed the basis of cohort assignment. Donors of Cohort 3 who recovered were those that had two negative PCRs, clearance, or symptom resolution. This specimen comes from a study of blood T cell repertoires in COVID-19. Study-level background: Nucleic acid was either cDNA or gDNA, and it came from T cells, B-cell-depleted T cells, or PBMCs.

Trimming removed 4 bases from V and 8 bases from J; junction bases left unmatched: 2. The CDR3 contains 12 residues. Per germline, CDR1 SGHRS and CDR2 YFSETQ. The sequenced sample consisted of PBMCs or T cells enriched from blood (not recorded which). The sequence derives from a woman younger than 35 who had recovered from COVID-19. The chain is built from TRBV5-1 and TRBJ1-2, with 10 bases lining up with TRBD1. In nucleotides, the CDR3 is TGCGCCAGCAGCGGACAGGGGGAAGGCTACACCTTC. Amino acid sequence: CASSGQGEGYTF.